This T cell receptor beta chain was sequenced during a study of blood T cells in healthy people across ages. Remarks on this clonotype: Its antigen is unknown.

V lost 1 base and J 6 bases, leaving 21 bases between the germline ends. The V gene's germline CDR1 is DFQATT and CDR2 SNEGSKA (reference sequence). This CDR3 is built from 16 residues. Overall study findings and caveats: Naive and antigen-experienced cells were not separated, limiting conclusive comparison.

With a J-beta primer mix and a sample-barcoded 5' primer, a second PCR ran roughly 6 to 12 cycles. TCRdb re-derived calls from the 5' RACE reads in MiXCR, one entry per CDR3 protein. The profile shows some 1,000,000 distinct CDR3 sequences, 20% to 25% of them singletons. These data were also reused for a study on T cells of mothers and their children. That report notes: Using about 1.5 ug per 15 ul, all extracted RNA underwent cDNA synthesis. The effect of thymic selection on TCR recombination output is similar between related and unrelated pairs.

The genes are TRBV20-1 and TRBJ1-2; perhaps TRBD1 as D (6 bases). Sequencing used blood. The receptor was isolated from a girl aged 2 to 10 in good health. The CDR3 sequence: CSARGGGGGAFDGYTF. DNA of the CDR3: TGCAGTGCTAGAGGGGGCGGAGGGGGGGCGTTTGATGGCTACACCTTC.